The text below deals with one T cell receptor (beta chain). The sample comes from a study of graft-versus-host responses after intestinal transplantation. The overall study: Recipients got multivisceral, liver-intestinal, or isolated intestinal transplants.

The V gene lost 7 bases and the J gene lost 4 bases, with 16 bases spanning the gap. The CDR3 spans 14 residues. Per the germline V gene, CDR1 is SNHLY and CDR2 is FYNNEI. Measured with immunoSEQ multiplex PCR; TCRdb has only the in-frame clones, and not every one. The repertoire holds more than 55,000 clones, with roughly 90% as singletons. Sequenced material: PBMCs, taken 26 days after transplant. The chain has TRBV2 and TRBJ1-2; TRBD1 is a possible D gene (5 bases). This receptor was identified in a human patient who received an intestinal transplant, so some T cells may come from the graft donor. CDR3 bases: TGTGCCAGCATCTCTAGAGACAGACTCTATGGCTACACCTTC. Its translation is CASISRDRLYGYTF.